This is a list of T cell receptor beta chains from one sample in a study of blood T cell repertoires in COVID-19. Data came from immunoSEQ multiplex PCR; TCRdb stores just in-frame clones and leaves some out. Of 170,000 or so clones listed, less than 90% are singletons. The sequencing input was PBMCs or T cells enriched from blood (not recorded which). The receptors here all came from a woman in her 50s who had recovered from COVID-19. CDR3s include the opening cysteine and the closing phenylalanine or tryptophan.

J: TRBJ2-2
V: TRBV5-1
CDR3: CASSLGPGTGEAGELFF

J: TRBJ1-5
V: TRBV4-1
CDR3: CASSHAGQGVIQPQHF

J: TRBJ2-7
V: TRBV5-6
CDR3: CASSDLWQGYEQYF

J: TRBJ1-3
V: TRBV10-1
CDR3: CASSPGTAGNTIYF

J: TRBJ1-4
V: TRBV5-5
CDR3: CASSLQGGNEKLFF

J: TRBJ2-7
V: TRBV5-1
CDR3: CASSDPTGYTSYEQYF

J: TRBJ2-7
V: TRBV28
CDR3: CAGSGGNSYEQYF

J: TRBJ1-4
V: TRBV28
CDR3: CASSFYGVANEKLFF

J: TRBJ1-1
V: TRBV6-6
CDR3: CASSYSQWAFF

J: TRBJ1-5
V: TRBV6-2/TRBV6-3
CDR3: CASSYGGSRNQPQHF

J: TRBJ1-2
V: TRBV2
CDR3: CASSPGTGKGYTF

J: TRBJ1-2
V: TRBV27
CDR3: CASAPGQGIRNYGYTF

J: TRBJ2-2
V: TRBV7-6
CDR3: CASSKNRDYGPGELFF

J: TRBJ1-2
V: TRBV5-1
CDR3: CASSSTGGAYGYTF

J: TRBJ1-2
V: TRBV5-5
CDR3: CASSGTTGGEGYTF

J: TRBJ2-3
V: TRBV18
CDR3: CASSQPGLAGVDTQYF

J: TRBJ1-5
V: TRBV11-2
CDR3: CASSLAGSNQPQHF

J: TRBJ2-2
V: TRBV14
CDR3: CASSQAGTGGTGELFF

J: TRBJ2-7
V: TRBV4-3
CDR3: CASSQDRAGRWEQYF

J: TRBJ2-3
V: TRBV6-5
CDR3: CASRSLAGAQDTQYF

J: TRBJ1-6
V: TRBV7-6
CDR3: CASSRQNALNNSPLHF

J: TRBJ1-4
V: TRBV5-1
CDR3: CASSQGLVNEKLFF

J: TRBJ2-7
V: TRBV10-3
CDR3: CAISEVPNYEQYF